This T cell receptor beta chain was recorded in a study of cytomegalovirus exposure and HLA in healthy donors. A multiplex PCR was run with 60 Vbeta primers and 13 Jbeta primers. TCRdb's table, derived via immunoSEQ multiplex PCR, lists solely in-frame clones and lacks some. The sample gives fewer than 100,000 clones, over 75% of which show up once; 4% to 5.5% is in the top ten. Trimming removed 5 bases at V and 6 bases at J, with 11 bases between. Germline V gene sequence: CDR1 SGHTA, CDR2 FQGNSA. This CDR3 is built from 13 residues. The sequencing sample was made of PBMCs. The chain uses TRBV7-2 and TRBJ2-1, with D possibly matching TRBD2 (6 bases). The sequence was obtained from a male donor in good health and CMV-seropositive. The chain's CDR3 is CASSTPTSNEQFF. CDR3 sequence (DNA): TGTGCCAGCAGCACTCCGACTAGCAATGAGCAGTTCTTC. Drawing the rest from reference TRBV7-2 and TRBJ2-1, the complete variable domain is GAGVSQSPSNKVTEKGKDVELRCDPISGHTALYWYRQSLGQGLEFLIYFQGNSAPDKSGLPSDRFSAERTGGSVSTLTIQRTQQEDSAVYLCASSTPTSNEQFFGPGTRLTVL.